This T cell receptor beta chain was sequenced in a study of cytotoxic CD8 clonotypes in ibrutinib-treated CLL. Study results and limitations: Starting clonality was above that of age-matched healthy donors and tracked circulating CD8+ T-cell counts.

The table came from immunoSEQ multiplex PCR; TCRdb's copy has only in-frame clones and leaves some out. The table lists around 310,000 clones, around four fifths of them singletons. V lost 0 bases and J 6 bases, leaving 10 bases between the germline ends. Per germline, CDR1 SGHNT and CDR2 YYREEE (reference sequence). This CDR3 is built from 13 residues. Notes on this clone: Antigen unknown.

The specimen comprised PBMCs, sampled before ibrutinib treatment. The origin of this receptor is a human donor with chronic lymphocytic leukemia. The chain carries TRBV5-4 and TRBJ2-7; no firm D call. The CDR3 sequence: CASSLAQDREQYF. CDR3 DNA sequence: TGTGCCAGCAGCTTGGCGCAGGACCGCGAGCAGTACTTC.